This is a list of T cell receptor beta chains from one sample in a study of control samples from healthy donors and cancer patients. TCRdb's table, derived via immunoSEQ multiplex PCR, lists solely in-frame clones and lacks some. Of 35,000 to 55,000 clones in the sample, about three quarters are singletons; the top ten hold approximately 17%. Sequenced: formalin-fixed, paraffin-embedded tissue. The source of these receptors is a male donor with melanoma. The CDR3 runs from the conserved cysteine through the conserved F or W. The D gene is left open where the match is weak. Some rows mark clone size as missing; the rest say once, few, many or name a class of expanded clone.

. many TRBJ1-5 TRBV21-1 TGTGCCAGCAGCAAAGAAAGAGGCCTTTCTTCCGGGGGGAATCAGCCCCAGCATTTT CASSKERGLSSGGNQPQHF
. large TRBJ2-1 TRBV6-5 TGTGCCACCGACCATGGGAATGAGCAGTTCTTC CATDHGNEQFF
. . TRBJ2-7 TRBV13 TGTGCCAGCAGCTTAGTGGCAGGGGGAGGGTACGAGCAGTACTTC CASSLVAGGGYEQYF
TRBD1 . TRBJ2-2 TRBV18 TGTGCCAGCTCACGCGGACAGGGGACGAACACCGGGGAGCTGTTTTTT CASSRGQGTNTGELFF
TRBD1 . TRBJ2-7 TRBV7-9 TGTGCCAGCAGTTTTAGGGACAGCTACGAGCAGTACTTC CASSFRDSYEQYF
TRBD1 . TRBJ1-6 TRBV2 TGTGCCAGCAGTGACAGGGGGAGTTCACCCCTCCACTTT CASSDRGSSPLHF
. . TRBJ1-3 TRBV28 TGTGCCAGCAGTTTACGGGCGGGAGGGTCTGGAAACACCATATATTTT CASSLRAGGSGNTIYF
. . TRBJ1-4 TRBV5-1 TGCGCCAGCAGCTTGGGTGGAACTAATGAAAAACTGTTTTTT CASSLGGTNEKLFF
. . TRBJ1-2 TRBV9 TGTGCCAGCAGCGTAGCCTGGGGTTATGGCTACACCTTC CASSVAWGYGYTF
. . TRBJ1-1 TRBV2 TGTGCCAGCAGATGGACAGTGACTGAAGCTTTCTTT CASRWTVTEAFF
TRBD2 . TRBJ2-7 TRBV30 TGTGCTTGGGGACTAGCGGGAGGAGGCTACGAGCAGTACTTC CAWGLAGGGYEQYF
. . TRBJ2-2 TRBV9 TGTGCCAGCAGCGTAGGGCCCGGGAACACCGGGGAGCTGTTTTTT CASSVGPGNTGELFF